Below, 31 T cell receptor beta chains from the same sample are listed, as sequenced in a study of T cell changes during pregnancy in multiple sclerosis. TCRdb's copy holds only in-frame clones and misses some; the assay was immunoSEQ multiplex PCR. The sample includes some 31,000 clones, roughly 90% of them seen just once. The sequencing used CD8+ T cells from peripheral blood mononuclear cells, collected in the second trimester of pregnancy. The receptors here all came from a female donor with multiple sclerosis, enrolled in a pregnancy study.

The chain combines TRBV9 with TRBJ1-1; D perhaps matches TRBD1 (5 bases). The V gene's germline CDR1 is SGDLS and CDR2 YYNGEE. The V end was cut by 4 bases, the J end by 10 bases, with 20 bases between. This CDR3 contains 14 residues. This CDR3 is CASSPSGYNGGAFF. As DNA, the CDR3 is TGTGCCAGCAGCCCCTCCGGCTACAACGGGGGAGCTTTCTTT.

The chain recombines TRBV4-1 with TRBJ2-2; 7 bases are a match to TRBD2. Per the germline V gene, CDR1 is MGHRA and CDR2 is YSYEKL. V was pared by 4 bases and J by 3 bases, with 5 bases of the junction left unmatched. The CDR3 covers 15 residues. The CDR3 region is CASSPPLADTGELFF. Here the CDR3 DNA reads TGCGCCAGCAGCCCACCCCTAGCGGACACCGGGGAGCTGTTTTTT.

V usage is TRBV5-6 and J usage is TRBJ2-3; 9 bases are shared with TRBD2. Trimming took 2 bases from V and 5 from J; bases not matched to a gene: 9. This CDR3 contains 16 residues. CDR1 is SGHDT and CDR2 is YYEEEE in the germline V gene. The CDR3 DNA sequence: TGTGCCAGCAGCTTTGGGTCGCGGGGGGGTGAAGATACGCAGTATTTT. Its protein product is CASSFGSRGGEDTQYF.

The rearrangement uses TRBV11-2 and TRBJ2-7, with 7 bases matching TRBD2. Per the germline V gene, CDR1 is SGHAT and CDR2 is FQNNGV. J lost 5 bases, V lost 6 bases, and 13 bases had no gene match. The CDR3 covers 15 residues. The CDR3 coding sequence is TGTGCCAGCAGGATTCTCGAGGCGGGAGTAAACGAGCAGTACTTC. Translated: CASRILEAGVNEQYF.

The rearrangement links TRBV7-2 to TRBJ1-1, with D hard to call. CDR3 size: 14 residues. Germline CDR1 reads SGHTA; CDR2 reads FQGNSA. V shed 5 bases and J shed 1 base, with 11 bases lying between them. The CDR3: CASSPRLRNTEAFF. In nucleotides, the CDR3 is TGTGCCAGCAGCCCCCGACTCCGGAACACTGAAGCTTTCTTT.

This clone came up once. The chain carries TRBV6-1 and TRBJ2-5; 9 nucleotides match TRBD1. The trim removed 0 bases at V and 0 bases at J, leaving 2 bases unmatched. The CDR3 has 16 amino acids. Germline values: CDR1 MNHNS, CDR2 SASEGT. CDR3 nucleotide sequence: TGTGCCAGCAGTGAAGCAGGGACAGGGAACCAAGAGACCCAGTACTTC. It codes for CASSEAGTGNQETQYF.

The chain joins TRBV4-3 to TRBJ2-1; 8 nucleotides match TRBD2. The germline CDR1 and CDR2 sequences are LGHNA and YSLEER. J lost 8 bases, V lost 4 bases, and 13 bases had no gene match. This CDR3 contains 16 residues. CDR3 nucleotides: TGCGCCAGCAGCCGAGCGGGGAGCGGGAGTATCGATGAGCAGTTCTTC. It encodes CASSRAGSGSIDEQFF.

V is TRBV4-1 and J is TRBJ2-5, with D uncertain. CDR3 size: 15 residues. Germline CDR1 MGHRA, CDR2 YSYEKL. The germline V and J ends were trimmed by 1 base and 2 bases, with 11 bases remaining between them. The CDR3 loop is CASSQVDGSQETQYF. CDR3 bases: TGCGCCAGCAGCCAAGTTGACGGGTCTCAAGAGACCCAGTACTTC.

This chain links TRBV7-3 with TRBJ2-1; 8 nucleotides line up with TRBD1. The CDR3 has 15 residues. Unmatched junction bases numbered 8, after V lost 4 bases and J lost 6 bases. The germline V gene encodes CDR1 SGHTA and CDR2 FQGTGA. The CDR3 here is CASSSDGTGGNEQFF. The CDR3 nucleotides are TGTGCCAGCAGCTCCGATGGCACAGGGGGCAATGAGCAGTTCTTC.

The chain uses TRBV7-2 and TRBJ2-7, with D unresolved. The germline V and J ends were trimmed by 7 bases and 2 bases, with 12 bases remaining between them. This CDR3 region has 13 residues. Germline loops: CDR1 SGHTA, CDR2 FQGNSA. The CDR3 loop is CASTPRLTYEQYF. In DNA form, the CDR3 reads TGTGCCAGCACCCCGCGACTCACCTACGAGCAGTACTTC.

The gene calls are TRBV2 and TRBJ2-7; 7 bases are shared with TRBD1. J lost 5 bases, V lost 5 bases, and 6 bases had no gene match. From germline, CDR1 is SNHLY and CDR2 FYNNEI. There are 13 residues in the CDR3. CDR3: CASSLDRDDEQYF. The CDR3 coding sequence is TGTGCCAGCAGTCTAGACAGGGACGACGAGCAGTACTTC.

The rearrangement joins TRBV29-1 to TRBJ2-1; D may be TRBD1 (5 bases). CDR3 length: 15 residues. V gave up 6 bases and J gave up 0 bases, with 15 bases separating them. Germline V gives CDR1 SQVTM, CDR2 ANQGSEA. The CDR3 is CSVNGAESSYNEQFF. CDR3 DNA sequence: TGCAGCGTAAATGGGGCCGAGAGCTCCTACAATGAGCAGTTCTTC.

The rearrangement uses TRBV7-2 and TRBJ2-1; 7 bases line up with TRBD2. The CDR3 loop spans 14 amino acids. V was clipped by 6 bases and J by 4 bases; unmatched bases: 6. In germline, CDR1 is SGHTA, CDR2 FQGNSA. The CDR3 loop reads CASSFLAEYNEQFF. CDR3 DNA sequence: TGTGCCAGCAGTTTCCTAGCGGAATACAATGAGCAGTTCTTC.

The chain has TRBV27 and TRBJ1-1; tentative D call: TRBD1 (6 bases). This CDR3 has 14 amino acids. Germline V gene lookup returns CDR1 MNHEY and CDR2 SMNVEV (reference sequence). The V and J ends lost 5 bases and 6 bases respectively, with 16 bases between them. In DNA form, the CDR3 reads TGTGCCAGCAGTCACAGGGAGGGTTGGGCTGAAGCTTTCTTT. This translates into CASSHREGWAEAFF.

The CDR3 DNA reads TGTGCCAGCAGCTCTCCGGGAGCTCCCGTGGGCGAGCAGTACTTC. This codes for CASSSPGAPVGEQYF. V is TRBV7-9 and J is TRBJ2-7; a possible D gene is TRBD2 (6 bases). Trimming removed 4 bases from V and 6 bases from J, with 19 bases in between. Germline CDR1 reads SEHNR; CDR2 reads FQNEAQ (reference sequence). This CDR3 spans 15 amino acids.

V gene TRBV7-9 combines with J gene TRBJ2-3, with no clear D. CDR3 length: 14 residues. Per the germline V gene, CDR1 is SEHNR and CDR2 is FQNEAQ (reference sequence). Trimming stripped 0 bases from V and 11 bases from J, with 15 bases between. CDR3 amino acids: CASSLAQERHLQYF. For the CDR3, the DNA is TGTGCCAGCAGCTTAGCGCAGGAAAGGCACCTGCAGTATTTT.

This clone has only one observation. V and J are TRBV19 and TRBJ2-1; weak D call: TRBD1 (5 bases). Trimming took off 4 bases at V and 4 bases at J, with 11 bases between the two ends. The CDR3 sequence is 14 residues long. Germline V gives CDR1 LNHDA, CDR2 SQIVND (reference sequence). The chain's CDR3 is CASSTETDYNEQFF. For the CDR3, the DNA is TGTGCCAGTAGTACCGAGACAGATTACAATGAGCAGTTCTTC.

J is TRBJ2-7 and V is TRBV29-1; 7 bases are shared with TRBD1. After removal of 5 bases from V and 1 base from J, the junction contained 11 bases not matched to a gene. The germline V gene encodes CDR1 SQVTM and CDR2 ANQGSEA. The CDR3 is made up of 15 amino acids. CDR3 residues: CSVCRRGQASYEQYF. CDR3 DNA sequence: TGCAGCGTTTGTAGACGTGGACAGGCTTCCTACGAGCAGTACTTC.

The CDR3 region has the DNA TGTGCCTCTGGGACAGGGTTTGCCGGGGAGCTGTTTTTT. Its protein product is CASGTGFAGELFF. This rearrangement joins TRBV10-3 to TRBJ2-2, with 9 bases that match TRBD1. There are 13 residues in the CDR3. Unmatched junction bases numbered 7, after V lost 11 bases and J lost 6 bases. Germline lookup yields CDR1 ENHRY and CDR2 SYGVKD.

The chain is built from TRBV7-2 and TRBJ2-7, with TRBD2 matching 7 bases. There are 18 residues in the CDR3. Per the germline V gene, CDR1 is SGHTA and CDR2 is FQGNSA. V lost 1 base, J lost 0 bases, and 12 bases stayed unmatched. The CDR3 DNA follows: TGTGCCAGCAGCTTAGACCACTTAGCGGGTAGGAGCTCCTACGAGCAGTACTTC. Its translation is CASSLDHLAGRSSYEQYF.

The CDR3 sequence: CASSTQGHQPQHF. DNA of the CDR3: TGTGCCAGCAGCACGCAGGGGCATCAGCCCCAGCATTTT. The V call is TRBV7-2, the J call TRBJ1-5; D is perhaps TRBD1 (6 bases). Germline V gene data show CDR1 as SGHTA and CDR2 as FQGNSA. V lost 5 bases and J 5 bases, leaving 10 bases between the germline ends. The CDR3 is 13 residues long.

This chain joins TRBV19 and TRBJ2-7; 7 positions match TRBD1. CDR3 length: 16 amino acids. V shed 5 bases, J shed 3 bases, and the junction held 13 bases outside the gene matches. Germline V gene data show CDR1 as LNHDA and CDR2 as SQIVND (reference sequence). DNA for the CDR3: TGTGCCAGTAGTCCGACAGGGATGGCGTTCAACTACGAGCAGTACTTC. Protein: CASSPTGMAFNYEQYF.

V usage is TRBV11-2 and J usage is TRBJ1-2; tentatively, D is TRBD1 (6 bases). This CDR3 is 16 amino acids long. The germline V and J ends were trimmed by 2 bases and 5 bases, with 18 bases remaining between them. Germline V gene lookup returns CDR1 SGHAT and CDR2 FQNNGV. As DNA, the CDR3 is TGTGCCAGCAGCTTAACCCCCACAGGACAGAGATATGGCTACACCTTC. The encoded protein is CASSLTPTGQRYGYTF.

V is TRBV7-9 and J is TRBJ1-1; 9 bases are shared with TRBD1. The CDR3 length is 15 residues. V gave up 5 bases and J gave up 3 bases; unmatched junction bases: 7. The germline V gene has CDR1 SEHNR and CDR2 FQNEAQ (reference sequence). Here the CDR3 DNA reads TGTGCCAGCAGCCTACCGGGACAGGGTGACACTGAAGCTTTCTTT. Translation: CASSLPGQGDTEAFF.

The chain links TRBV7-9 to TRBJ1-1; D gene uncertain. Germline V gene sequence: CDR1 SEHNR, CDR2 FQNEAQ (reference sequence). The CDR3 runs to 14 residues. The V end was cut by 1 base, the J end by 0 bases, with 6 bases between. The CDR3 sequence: CASSLDLLNTEAFF. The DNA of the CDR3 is TGTGCCAGCAGCTTAGACTTGTTGAACACTGAAGCTTTCTTT.

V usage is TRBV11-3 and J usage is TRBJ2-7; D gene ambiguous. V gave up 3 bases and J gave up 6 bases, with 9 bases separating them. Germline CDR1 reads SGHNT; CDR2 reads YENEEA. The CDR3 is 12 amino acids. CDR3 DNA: TGTGCCAGCAGCTTCCGGTCCCTCGAGCAGTACTTC. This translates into CASSFRSLEQYF.

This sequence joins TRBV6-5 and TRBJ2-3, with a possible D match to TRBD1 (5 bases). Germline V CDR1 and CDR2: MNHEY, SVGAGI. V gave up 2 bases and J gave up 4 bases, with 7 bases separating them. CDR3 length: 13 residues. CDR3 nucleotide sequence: TGTGCCAGCAGTTACCTAGGGGCAGATACGCAGTATTTT. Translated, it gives CASSYLGADTQYF.

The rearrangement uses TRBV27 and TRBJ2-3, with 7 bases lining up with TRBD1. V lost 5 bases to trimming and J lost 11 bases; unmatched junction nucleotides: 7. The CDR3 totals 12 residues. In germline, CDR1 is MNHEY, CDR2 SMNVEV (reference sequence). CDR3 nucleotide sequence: TGTGCCAGCAGTCAATCCGGGACAGAGCAGTATTTT. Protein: CASSQSGTEQYF.

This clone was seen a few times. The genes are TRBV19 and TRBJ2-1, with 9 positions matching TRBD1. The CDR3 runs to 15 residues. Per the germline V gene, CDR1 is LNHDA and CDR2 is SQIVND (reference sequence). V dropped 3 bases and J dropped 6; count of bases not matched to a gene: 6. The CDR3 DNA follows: TGTGCCAGTAGTATGGACAGGGGTTCGATCAATGAGCAGTTCTTC. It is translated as CASSMDRGSINEQFF. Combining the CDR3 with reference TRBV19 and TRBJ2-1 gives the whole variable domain DGGITQSPKYLFRKEGQNVTLSCEQNLNHDAMYWYRQDPGQGLRLIYYSQIVNDFQKGDIAEGYSVSREKKESFPLTVTSAQKNPTAFYLCASSMDRGSINEQFFGPGTRLTVL.

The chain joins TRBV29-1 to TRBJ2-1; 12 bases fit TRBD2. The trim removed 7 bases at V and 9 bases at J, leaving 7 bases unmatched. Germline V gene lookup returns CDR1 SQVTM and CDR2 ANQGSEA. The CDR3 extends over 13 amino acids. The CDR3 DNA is TGCAGCGCTCGACTAGCGGGAGTGCTTGAGCAGTTCTTC. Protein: CSARLAGVLEQFF.

The CDR3 protein is CASSEWGTESYGYTF. As DNA, the CDR3 is TGTGCCAGCAGTGAATGGGGGACAGAGTCCTATGGCTACACCTTC. This chain connects TRBV25-1 to TRBJ1-2; 7 bases are shared with TRBD1. Looked up from germline, CDR1 is MGHDK and CDR2 is SYGVNS. The CDR3 spans 15 residues. V shed 1 base and J 4 bases; nucleotides not matched to a gene: 6.